Sequencing of this TCR beta chain was carried out in a study of T cells in Graves' hyperthyroidism and ophthalmopathy. This CDR3 is 13 amino acids long. Germline values: CDR1 SGHVS, CDR2 FQNEAQ. Trimming left V 0 bases short and J 6 bases short, with 6 bases between. The table lists this clonotype with a few counts. TCR beta CDR3 region amplification was performed from RNA transcripts. Using the HTBI primer set, a first-round RT-PCR was run on the TCR CDR3. TCRdb passed the multiplex PCR reads through MiXCR, listing each CDR3 protein once. The sample has under 550,000 distinct CDR3 sequences; approximately 20% are singletons.

The sequence derives from a man aged 40-49 years with Graves' ophthalmopathy. Sequencing was performed on blood. The chain couples TRBV7-8 to TRBJ2-1; D is unclear. The CDR3 reads CASSLALPNEQFF. Here the CDR3 DNA reads TGTGCCAGCAGCTTAGCACTCCCCAATGAGCAGTTCTTC. Supplemented by reference TRBV7-8 and TRBJ2-1, the full variable domain reads GAGVSQSPRYKVAKRGQDVALRCDPISGHVSLFWYQQALGQGPEFLTYFQNEAQLDKSGLPSDRFFAERPEGSVSTLKIQRTQQEDSAVYLCASSLALPNEQFFGPGTRLTVL.